This T cell receptor beta chain was observed in a study of beta chain features in type 1 diabetes. The study, taken as a whole, reports: Cells with high TCR expression could be over-represented when cDNA is sequenced. It was among patients, rather than healthy donors, that naive, central memory and Treg TCRB repertoires appeared more similar. In type 1 diabetes patients, VDJ junctions had fewer insertions; deletions at these junctions were more frequent.

Germline V gene lookup returns CDR1 SEHNR and CDR2 FQNEAQ (reference sequence). This CDR3 has 16 residues. The V segment lost 5 bases and the J segment 5 bases; nucleotides outside the gene matches: 11. Comments on this clone: Its antigen is unknown.

Expressed TCRB transcripts were sequenced, since all the RNA that had been isolated was reverse transcribed. The data were produced by immunoSEQ multiplex PCR, yet TCRdb's version contains in-frame clones alone and is incomplete. The data contain 900,000 or so clones, 17% of them singletons. Purity of each sorted population was above 95%. The sample consisted of naive CD4+ T cells from blood. This sequence was found in a woman between 18 and 29 years old in good health. The chain couples TRBV7-9 to TRBJ2-5; 10 bases are shared with TRBD1. The CDR3 loop is CASSRRDRGYPETQYF. CDR3 in DNA: TGTGCCAGCAGCCGACGGGACAGGGGCTACCCGGAGACCCAGTACTTC.